This record covers a single TCR beta chain. This sample is drawn from a study of cytomegalovirus exposure and HLA in healthy donors. The CDR3 has 13 amino acids. The germline CDR1 and CDR2 sequences are MGHRA and YSYEKL. V lost 4 bases and J lost 2, with 8 bases in between. The PCR had 60 Vbeta and 13 Jbeta primers. Sequencing used immunoSEQ multiplex PCR; TCRdb keeps in-frame clones, though not all of them. This table has 150,000 to 200,000 clones, almost 80% appearing once. This receptor was obtained from a man in his late teens or twenties in good health and CMV-seropositive. The sample consisted of PBMCs. The rearrangement uses TRBV4-1 and TRBJ1-1; TRBD1 might be the D (5 bases). The CDR3 DNA reads TGCGCCAGCAGCCGACAGCCCAACACTGAAGCTTTCTTT. As protein: CASSRQPNTEAFF.